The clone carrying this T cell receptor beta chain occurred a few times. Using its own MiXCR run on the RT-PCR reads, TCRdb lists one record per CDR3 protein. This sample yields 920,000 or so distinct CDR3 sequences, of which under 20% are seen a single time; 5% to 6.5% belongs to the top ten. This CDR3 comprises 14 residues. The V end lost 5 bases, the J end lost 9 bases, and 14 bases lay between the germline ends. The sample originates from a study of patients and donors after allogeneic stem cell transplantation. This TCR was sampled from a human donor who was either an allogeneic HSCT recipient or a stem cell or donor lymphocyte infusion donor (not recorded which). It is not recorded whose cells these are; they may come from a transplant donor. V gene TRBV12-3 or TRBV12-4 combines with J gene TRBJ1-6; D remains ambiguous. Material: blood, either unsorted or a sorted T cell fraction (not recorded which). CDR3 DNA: TGTGCCAGCAGTGGTCCCTTCAAAGGTTCACCCCTCCACTTT. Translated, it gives CASSGPFKGSPLHF.